A single sample is the source of the 10 T cell receptor beta chains below, sequenced in a study of cytomegalovirus exposure and HLA in healthy donors. Researchers ran the PCR with 60 Vbeta and 13 Jbeta primers. Assay used: immunoSEQ multiplex PCR; TCRdb lists only in-frame clones, some missing. Of about 190,000 clones listed, over 70% are singletons. The sequenced sample was PBMCs. These receptors originate from a man in his fifties in good health and CMV-seronegative.

CDR3 protein: CASSTQGAGYGYTF. The CDR3 coding sequence is TGCGCCAGCAGTACACAGGGGGCGGGGTATGGCTACACCTTC. The V call is TRBV5-1, the J call TRBJ1-2; 9 bases agree with TRBD1. Germline V gives CDR1 SGHRS, CDR2 YFSETQ. The CDR3 length is 14 residues. The trim removed 5 bases at V and 5 bases at J, leaving 7 bases unmatched. Supplemented by reference TRBV5-1 and TRBJ1-2, the full variable domain reads KAGVTQTPRYLIKTRGQQVTLSCSPISGHRSVSWYQQTPGQGLQFLFEYFSETQRNKGNFPGRFSGRQFSNSRSEMNVSTLELGDSALYLCASSTQGAGYGYTFGSGTRLTVV.

The rearrangement links TRBV18 to TRBJ2-7, with D hard to call. The CDR3 is 14 amino acids. The V gene's germline CDR1 is KGHSH and CDR2 LQKENI. V lost 5 bases to trimming and J lost 2 bases, with 13 bases between them. This CDR3 is CASSEDTAAYEQYF. DNA of the CDR3: TGTGCCAGCTCAGAAGACACCGCAGCCTACGAGCAGTACTTC.

The chain uses TRBV27 and TRBJ1-1, with D possibly matching TRBD1 (5 bases). Germline CDR1 is MNHEY and CDR2 is SMNVEV (reference sequence). CDR3 size: 14 residues. V was pared by 3 bases and J by 5 bases, with 13 bases between. The CDR3 DNA is TGTGCCAGCAGTTTTGGGGCAGTAACGACTGAAGCTTTCTTT. Amino acid sequence: CASSFGAVTTEAFF.

The chain joins TRBV5-1 to TRBJ2-5; D gene unclear. In germline, CDR1 is SGHRS, CDR2 YFSETQ. The V and J ends lost 2 bases and 8 bases respectively, with 7 bases between them. The CDR3 length is 11 residues. CDR3 protein: CASSFPGTQYF. In DNA, the CDR3 is TGCGCCAGCAGCTTTCCGGGTACCCAGTACTTC. Based on the CDR3 plus reference TRBV5-1 and TRBJ2-5, the full variable domain is KAGVTQTPRYLIKTRGQQVTLSCSPISGHRSVSWYQQTPGQGLQFLFEYFSETQRNKGNFPGRFSGRQFSNSRSEMNVSTLELGDSALYLCASSFPGTQYFGPGTRLLVL.

This sequence joins TRBV5-1 and TRBJ2-2, with a weak D call TRBD1 (5 bases). Germline CDR1 reads SGHRS; CDR2 reads YFSETQ. V lost 4 bases and J lost 4, with 11 bases in between. The CDR3 totals 14 residues. CDR3 sequence reads: CASSPREGTGELFF. The CDR3 nucleotides read TGCGCCAGCAGCCCCAGGGAAGGCACCGGGGAGCTGTTTTTT.

This clone was recorded once. The chain employs TRBV7-2 and TRBJ1-5, with 9 bases that match TRBD1. J lost 7 bases, V lost 5 bases, and 15 bases had no gene match. Germline V gene sequence: CDR1 SGHTA, CDR2 FQGNSA. The CDR3 totals 17 residues. This CDR3 is CASSQGAGTGTRQPQHF. CDR3 nucleotide sequence: TGTGCCAGCAGCCAAGGCGCCGGGACAGGGACAAGGCAGCCCCAGCATTTT.

This rearrangement joins TRBV29-1 to TRBJ2-5; 10 bases are shared with TRBD1. This CDR3 region has 13 residues. V gave up 6 bases and J gave up 7 bases; unmatched junction bases: 8. Per the germline V gene, CDR1 is SQVTM and CDR2 is ANQGSEA. The CDR3 sequence: CSVRQGAGGTQYF. The DNA of the CDR3 is TGCAGCGTAAGACAGGGGGCCGGGGGGACCCAGTACTTC.

The CDR3 nucleotides read TGTGCCAGCACTTCGACTAGCGGGGGTACCGGGGAGCTGTTTTTT. It translates to CASTSTSGGTGELFF. This chain joins TRBV6-5 and TRBJ2-2; 12 bases match TRBD2. The CDR3 spans 15 residues. The V and J ends lost 7 bases and 5 bases, in that order; junction bases with no gene match: 5. In germline, CDR1 is MNHEY, CDR2 SVGAGI.

This chain uses TRBV18 with TRBJ1-5; D gene unclear. Germline V gene lookup returns CDR1 KGHSH and CDR2 LQKENI. V lost 3 bases, J lost 5 bases, and 8 bases lay in between. The CDR3 loop spans 13 amino acids. The CDR3 coding sequence is TGTGCCAGCTCACCCTGGGGAGATCAGCCCCAGCATTTT. It translates to CASSPWGDQPQHF.

This chain connects TRBV2 to TRBJ1-2; no clear D. Trimming cost V 4 bases and J 7 bases, with 10 bases left between them. Germline V gives CDR1 SNHLY, CDR2 FYNNEI. CDR3 size: 12 residues. CDR3 protein: CASSGLGGGYTF. The CDR3 DNA sequence: TGTGCCAGCAGTGGACTGGGAGGTGGCTACACCTTC.